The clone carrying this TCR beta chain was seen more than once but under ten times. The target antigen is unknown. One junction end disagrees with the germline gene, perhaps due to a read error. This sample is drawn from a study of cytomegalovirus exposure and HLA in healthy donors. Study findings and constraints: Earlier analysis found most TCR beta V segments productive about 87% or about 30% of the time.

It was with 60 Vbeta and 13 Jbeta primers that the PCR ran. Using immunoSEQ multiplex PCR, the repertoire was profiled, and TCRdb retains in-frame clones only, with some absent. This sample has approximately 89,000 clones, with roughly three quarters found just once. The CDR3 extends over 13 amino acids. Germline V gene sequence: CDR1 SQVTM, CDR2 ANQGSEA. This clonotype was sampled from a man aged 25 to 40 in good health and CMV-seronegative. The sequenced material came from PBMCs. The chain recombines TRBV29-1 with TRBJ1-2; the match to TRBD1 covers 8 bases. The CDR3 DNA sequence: TGCAGCGTTCTCCCAGACAGGGGTGAAGGCTGCACCTTC. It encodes CSVLPDRGEGCTF. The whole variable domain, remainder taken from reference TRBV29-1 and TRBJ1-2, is SAVISQKPSRDICQRGTSLTIQCQVDSQVTMMFWYRQQPGQSLTLIATANQGSEATYESGFVIDKFPISRPNLTFSTLTVSNMSPEDSSIYLCSVLPDRGEGCTFGSGTRLTVV.